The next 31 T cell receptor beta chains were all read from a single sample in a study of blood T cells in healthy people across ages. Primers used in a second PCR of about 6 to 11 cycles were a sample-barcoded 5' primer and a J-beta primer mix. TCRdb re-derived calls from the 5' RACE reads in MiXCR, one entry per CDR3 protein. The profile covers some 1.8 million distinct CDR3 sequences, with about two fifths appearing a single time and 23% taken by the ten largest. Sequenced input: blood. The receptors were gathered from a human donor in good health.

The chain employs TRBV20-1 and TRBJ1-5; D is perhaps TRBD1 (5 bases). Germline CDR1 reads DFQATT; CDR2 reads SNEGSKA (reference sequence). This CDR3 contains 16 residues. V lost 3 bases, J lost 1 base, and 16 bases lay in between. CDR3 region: CSASHRGLVSNQPQHF. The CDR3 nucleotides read TGCAGTGCTAGTCACCGGGGCCTCGTGAGCAATCAGCCCCAGCATTTT.

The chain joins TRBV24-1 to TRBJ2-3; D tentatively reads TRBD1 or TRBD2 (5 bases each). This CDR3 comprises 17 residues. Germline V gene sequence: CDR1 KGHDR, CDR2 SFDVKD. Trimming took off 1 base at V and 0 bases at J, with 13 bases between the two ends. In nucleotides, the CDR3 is TGTGCCACCAGTGATTTTCGGGGAACAGGTAGCACAGATACGCAGTATTTT. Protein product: CATSDFRGTGSTDTQYF.

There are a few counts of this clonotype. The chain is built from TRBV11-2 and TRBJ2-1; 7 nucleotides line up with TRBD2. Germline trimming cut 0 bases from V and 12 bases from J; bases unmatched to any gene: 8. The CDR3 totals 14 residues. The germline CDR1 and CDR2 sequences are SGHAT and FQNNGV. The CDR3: CASSLEGGLATQFF. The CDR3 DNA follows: TGTGCCAGCAGCTTAGAGGGAGGGCTAGCGACGCAGTTCTTC.

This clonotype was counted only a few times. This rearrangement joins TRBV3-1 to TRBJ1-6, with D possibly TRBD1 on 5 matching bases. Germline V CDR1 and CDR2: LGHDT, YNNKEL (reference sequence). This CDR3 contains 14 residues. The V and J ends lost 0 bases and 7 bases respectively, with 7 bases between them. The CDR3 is CASSQERGNSPLHF. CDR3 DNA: TGTGCCAGCAGCCAAGAAAGGGGAAATTCACCCCTCCACTTT.

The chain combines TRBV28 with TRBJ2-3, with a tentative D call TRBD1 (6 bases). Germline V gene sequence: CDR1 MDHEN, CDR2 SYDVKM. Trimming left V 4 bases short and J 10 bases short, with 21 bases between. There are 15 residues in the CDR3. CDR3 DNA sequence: TGTGCCAGCAGTTACCTTCGGACAGCTACGTTAGCGCAGTATTTT. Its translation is CASSYLRTATLAQYF.

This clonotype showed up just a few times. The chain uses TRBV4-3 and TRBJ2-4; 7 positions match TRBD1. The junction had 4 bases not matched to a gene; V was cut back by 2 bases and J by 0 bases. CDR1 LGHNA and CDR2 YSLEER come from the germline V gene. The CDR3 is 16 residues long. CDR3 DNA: TGCGCCAGCAGCCAACTTACAGGGGTAGCCAAAAACATTCAGTACTTC. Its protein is CASSQLTGVAKNIQYF.

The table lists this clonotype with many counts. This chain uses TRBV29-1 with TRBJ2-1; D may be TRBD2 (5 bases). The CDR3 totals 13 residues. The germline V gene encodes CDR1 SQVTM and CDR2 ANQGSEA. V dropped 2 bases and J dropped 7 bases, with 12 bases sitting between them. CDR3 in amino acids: CSVEILPGNEQFF. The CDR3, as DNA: TGCAGCGTTGAAATCCTACCGGGGAATGAGCAGTTCTTC.

The CDR3 is CASSLRGTGYTF. The CDR3 region has the DNA TGTGCCAGCAGTTTAAGGGGGACAGGCTACACCTTC. The rearrangement links TRBV12-3 or TRBV12-4 to TRBJ1-2; perhaps TRBD1 as D (6 bases). CDR3 length equals 12 residues. V lost 2 bases and J lost 8, with 9 bases in between.

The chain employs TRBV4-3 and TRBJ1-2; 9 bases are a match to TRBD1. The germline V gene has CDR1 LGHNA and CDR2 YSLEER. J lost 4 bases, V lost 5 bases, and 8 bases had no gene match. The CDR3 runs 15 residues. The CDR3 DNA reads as TGCGCCAGCAGCAAGTCCGGGACAGGGCCCTATGGCTACACCTTC. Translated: CASSKSGTGPYGYTF.

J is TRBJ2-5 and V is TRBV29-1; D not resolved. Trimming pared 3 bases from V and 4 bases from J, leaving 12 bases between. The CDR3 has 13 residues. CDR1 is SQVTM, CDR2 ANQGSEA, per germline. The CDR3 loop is CSVELGVGETQYF. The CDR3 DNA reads TGCAGCGTTGAGTTGGGCGTAGGAGAGACCCAGTACTTC. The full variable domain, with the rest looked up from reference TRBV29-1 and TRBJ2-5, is SAVISQKPSRDICQRGTSLTIQCQVDSQVTMMFWYRQQPGQSLTLIATANQGSEATYESGFVIDKFPISRPNLTFSTLTVSNMSPEDSSIYLCSVELGVGETQYFGPGTRLLVL.

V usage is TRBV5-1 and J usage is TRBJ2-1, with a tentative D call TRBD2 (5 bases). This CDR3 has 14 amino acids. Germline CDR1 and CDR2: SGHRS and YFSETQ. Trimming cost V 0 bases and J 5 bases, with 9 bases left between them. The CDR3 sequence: CASSLERVDNEQFF. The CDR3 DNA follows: TGCGCCAGCAGCTTGGAGAGGGTTGACAATGAGCAGTTCTTC.

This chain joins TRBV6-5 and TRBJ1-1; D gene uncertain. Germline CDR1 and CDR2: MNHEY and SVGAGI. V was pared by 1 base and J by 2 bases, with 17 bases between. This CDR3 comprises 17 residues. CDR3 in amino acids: CASSYLTRTGPNTEAFF. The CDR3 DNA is TGTGCCAGCAGTTACTTGACTAGGACCGGGCCAAACACTGAAGCTTTCTTT.

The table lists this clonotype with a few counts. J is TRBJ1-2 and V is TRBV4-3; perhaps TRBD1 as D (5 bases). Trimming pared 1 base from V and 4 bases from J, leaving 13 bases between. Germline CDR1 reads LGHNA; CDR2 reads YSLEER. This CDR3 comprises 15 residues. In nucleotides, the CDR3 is TGCGCCAGCAGCCAAGTGCTGGGGCAGCCCTATGGCTACACCTTC. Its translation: CASSQVLGQPYGYTF.

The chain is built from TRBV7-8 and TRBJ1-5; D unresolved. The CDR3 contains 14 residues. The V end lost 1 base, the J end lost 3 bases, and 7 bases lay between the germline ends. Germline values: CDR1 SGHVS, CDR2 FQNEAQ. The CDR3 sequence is CASSLVGINQPQHF. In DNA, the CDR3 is TGTGCCAGCAGCTTAGTAGGGATCAATCAGCCCCAGCATTTT.

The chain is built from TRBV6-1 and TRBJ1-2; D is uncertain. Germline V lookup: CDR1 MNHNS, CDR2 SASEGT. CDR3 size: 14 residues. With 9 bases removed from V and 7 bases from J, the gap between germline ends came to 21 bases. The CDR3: CARKTGREGGGYTF. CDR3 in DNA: TGTGCCAGGAAGACGGGTCGTGAGGGCGGTGGCTACACCTTC.

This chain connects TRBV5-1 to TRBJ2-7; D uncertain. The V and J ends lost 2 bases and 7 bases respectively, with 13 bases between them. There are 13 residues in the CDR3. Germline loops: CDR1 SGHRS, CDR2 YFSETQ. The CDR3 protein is CASSFGSREEQYF. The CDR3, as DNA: TGCGCCAGCAGCTTCGGGTCCCGCGAGGAGCAGTACTTC.

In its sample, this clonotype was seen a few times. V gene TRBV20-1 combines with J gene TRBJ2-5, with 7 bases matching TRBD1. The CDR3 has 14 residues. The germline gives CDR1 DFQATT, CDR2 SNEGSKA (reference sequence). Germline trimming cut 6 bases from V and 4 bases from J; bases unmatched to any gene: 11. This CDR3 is CSAKTGVGRETQYF. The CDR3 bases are TGCAGTGCAAAAACAGGGGTTGGTCGAGAGACCCAGTACTTC.

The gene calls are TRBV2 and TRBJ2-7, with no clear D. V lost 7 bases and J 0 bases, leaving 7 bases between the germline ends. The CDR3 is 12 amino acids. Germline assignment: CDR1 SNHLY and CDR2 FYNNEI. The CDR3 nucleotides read TGTGCCAGCATGGCCGACTCCTACGAGCAGTACTTC. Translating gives CASMADSYEQYF.

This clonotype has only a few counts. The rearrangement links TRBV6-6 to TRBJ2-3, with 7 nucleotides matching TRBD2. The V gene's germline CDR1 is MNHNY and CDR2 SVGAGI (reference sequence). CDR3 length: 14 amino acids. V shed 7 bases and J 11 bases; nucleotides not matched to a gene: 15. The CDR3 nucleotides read TGTGCCAGCACCCTAGGCCGGGGGGAAGAGGTGCAGTATTTT. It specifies CASTLGRGEEVQYF.

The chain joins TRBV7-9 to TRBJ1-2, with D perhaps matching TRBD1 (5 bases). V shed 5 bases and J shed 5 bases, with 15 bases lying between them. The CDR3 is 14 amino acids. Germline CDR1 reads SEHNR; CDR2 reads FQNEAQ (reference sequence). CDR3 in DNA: TGTGCCAGCAGCAATAGGGCGGGACGTTATGGCTACACCTTC. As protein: CASSNRAGRYGYTF.

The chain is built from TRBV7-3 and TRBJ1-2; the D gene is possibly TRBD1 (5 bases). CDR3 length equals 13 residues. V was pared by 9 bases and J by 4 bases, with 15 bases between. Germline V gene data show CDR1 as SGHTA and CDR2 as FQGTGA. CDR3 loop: CASSQTEAYGYTF. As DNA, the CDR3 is TGTGCCAGTAGCCAGACAGAGGCCTATGGCTACACCTTC.

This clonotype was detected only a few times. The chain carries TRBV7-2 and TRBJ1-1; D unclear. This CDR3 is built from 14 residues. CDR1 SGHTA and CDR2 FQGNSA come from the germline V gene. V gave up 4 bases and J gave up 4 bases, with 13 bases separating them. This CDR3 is CASSSNPGGTEAFF. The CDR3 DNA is TGTGCCAGCAGCTCCAACCCGGGCGGCACTGAAGCTTTCTTT. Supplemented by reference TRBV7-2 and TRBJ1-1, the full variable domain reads GAGVSQSPSNKVTEKGKDVELRCDPISGHTALYWYRQSLGQGLEFLIYFQGNSAPDKSGLPSDRFSAERTGGSVSTLTIQRTQQEDSAVYLCASSSNPGGTEAFFGQGTRLTVV.

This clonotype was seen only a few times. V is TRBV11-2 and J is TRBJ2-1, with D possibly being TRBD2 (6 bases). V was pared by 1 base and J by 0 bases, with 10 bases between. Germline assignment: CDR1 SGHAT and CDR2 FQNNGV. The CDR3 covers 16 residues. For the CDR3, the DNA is TGTGCCAGCAGCTTAGTGGTTAGCGGCTCCTACAATGAGCAGTTCTTC. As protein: CASSLVVSGSYNEQFF. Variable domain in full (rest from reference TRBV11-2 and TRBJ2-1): EAGVAQSPRYKIIEKRQSVAFWCNPISGHATLYWYQQILGQGPKLLIQFQNNGVVDDSQLPKDRFSAERLKGVDSTLKIQPAKLEDSAVYLCASSLVVSGSYNEQFFGPGTRLTVL.

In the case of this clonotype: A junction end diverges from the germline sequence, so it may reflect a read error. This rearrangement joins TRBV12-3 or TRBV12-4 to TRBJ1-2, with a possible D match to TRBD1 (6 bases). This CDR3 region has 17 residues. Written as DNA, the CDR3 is TGTGCCGGCAGTTTAGGGGCGTGGAGGACAGCTAACTATGGCTACACCTTC. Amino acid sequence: CAGSLGAWRTANYGYTF.

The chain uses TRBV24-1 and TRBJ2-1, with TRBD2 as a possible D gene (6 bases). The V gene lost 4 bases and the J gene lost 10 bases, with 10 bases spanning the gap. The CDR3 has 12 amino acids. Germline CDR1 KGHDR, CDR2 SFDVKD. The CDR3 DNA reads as TGTGCCACCAGTGAAGCGGGCCGGGAGCAGTTCTTC. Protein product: CATSEAGREQFF.

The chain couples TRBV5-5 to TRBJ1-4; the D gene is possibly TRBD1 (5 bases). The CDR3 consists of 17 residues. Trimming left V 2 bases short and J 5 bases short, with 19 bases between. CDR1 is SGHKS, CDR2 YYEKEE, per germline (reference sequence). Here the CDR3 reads CASSFRDFSLGNEKLFF. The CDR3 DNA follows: TGTGCCAGCAGCTTTAGGGACTTTTCACTGGGGAATGAAAAACTGTTTTTT.

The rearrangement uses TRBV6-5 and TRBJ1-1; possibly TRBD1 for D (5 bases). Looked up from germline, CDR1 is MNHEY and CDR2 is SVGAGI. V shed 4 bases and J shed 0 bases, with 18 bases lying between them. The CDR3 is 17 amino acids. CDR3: CASSFDGSRELNTEAFF. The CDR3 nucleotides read TGTGCCAGCAGTTTCGACGGATCCAGGGAACTGAACACTGAAGCTTTCTTT.

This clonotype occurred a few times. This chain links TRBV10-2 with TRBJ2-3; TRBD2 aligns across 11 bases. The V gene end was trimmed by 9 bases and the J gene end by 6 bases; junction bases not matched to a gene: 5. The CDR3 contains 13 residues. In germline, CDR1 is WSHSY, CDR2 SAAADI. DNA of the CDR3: TGCGCCAGTAATAGCGGGGGGGCGGATACGCAGTATTTT. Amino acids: CASNSGGADTQYF.

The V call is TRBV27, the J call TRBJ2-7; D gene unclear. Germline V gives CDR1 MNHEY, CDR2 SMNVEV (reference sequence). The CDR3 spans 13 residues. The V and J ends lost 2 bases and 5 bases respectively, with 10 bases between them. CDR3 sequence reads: CASSLADNNEQYF. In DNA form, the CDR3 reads TGTGCCAGCAGTTTAGCTGACAATAACGAGCAGTACTTC.

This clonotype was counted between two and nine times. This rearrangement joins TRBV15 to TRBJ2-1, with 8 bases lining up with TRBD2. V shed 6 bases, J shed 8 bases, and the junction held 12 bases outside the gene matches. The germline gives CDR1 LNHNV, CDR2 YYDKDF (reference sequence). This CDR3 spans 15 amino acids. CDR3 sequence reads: CATRTGLGAIHEQFF. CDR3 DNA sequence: TGTGCCACCAGGACGGGACTAGGGGCGATCCATGAGCAGTTCTTC.

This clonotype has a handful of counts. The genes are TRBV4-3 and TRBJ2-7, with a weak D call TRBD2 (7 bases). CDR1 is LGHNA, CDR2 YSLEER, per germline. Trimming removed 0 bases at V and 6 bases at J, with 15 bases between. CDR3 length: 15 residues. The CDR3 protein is CASSQDLGGGGEQYF. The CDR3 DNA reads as TGCGCCAGCAGCCAAGATTTGGGGGGAGGGGGCGAGCAGTACTTC.